The source of this T cell receptor beta chain is a study of T cell repertoires in cytomegalovirus infection. General study results and limits: HLA-C-restricted CMV-specific TCR beta clonotypes were dominant in the ex vivo response. The cumulative frequency of public TCR beta families identified carriers of CMV plus the relevant HLA.

This clonotype has more than one count but fewer than ten. What it binds is not known. From the reads, TCRdb called clonotypes with MiXCR, one entry per CDR3 protein. The table lists a few hundred thousand distinct CDR3 sequences, 17% of them singletons. Sequencing used CD8+ T cells from PBMCs. The TCR was taken from a human donor in good health (CMV status not recorded). Some clones in this sample may be carry-over from other donors' samples.

CDR3 sequence: CASSLQSYQETQYF. CDR3 in DNA: TGTGCCAGCAGTTTACAAAGTTACCAAGAGACCCAGTACTTC. The rearrangement links TRBV28 to TRBJ2-5; D is unresolved. CDR3 size: 14 residues. Germline loops: CDR1 MDHEN, CDR2 SYDVKM. The V end was cut by 2 bases, the J end by 0 bases, with 7 bases between.